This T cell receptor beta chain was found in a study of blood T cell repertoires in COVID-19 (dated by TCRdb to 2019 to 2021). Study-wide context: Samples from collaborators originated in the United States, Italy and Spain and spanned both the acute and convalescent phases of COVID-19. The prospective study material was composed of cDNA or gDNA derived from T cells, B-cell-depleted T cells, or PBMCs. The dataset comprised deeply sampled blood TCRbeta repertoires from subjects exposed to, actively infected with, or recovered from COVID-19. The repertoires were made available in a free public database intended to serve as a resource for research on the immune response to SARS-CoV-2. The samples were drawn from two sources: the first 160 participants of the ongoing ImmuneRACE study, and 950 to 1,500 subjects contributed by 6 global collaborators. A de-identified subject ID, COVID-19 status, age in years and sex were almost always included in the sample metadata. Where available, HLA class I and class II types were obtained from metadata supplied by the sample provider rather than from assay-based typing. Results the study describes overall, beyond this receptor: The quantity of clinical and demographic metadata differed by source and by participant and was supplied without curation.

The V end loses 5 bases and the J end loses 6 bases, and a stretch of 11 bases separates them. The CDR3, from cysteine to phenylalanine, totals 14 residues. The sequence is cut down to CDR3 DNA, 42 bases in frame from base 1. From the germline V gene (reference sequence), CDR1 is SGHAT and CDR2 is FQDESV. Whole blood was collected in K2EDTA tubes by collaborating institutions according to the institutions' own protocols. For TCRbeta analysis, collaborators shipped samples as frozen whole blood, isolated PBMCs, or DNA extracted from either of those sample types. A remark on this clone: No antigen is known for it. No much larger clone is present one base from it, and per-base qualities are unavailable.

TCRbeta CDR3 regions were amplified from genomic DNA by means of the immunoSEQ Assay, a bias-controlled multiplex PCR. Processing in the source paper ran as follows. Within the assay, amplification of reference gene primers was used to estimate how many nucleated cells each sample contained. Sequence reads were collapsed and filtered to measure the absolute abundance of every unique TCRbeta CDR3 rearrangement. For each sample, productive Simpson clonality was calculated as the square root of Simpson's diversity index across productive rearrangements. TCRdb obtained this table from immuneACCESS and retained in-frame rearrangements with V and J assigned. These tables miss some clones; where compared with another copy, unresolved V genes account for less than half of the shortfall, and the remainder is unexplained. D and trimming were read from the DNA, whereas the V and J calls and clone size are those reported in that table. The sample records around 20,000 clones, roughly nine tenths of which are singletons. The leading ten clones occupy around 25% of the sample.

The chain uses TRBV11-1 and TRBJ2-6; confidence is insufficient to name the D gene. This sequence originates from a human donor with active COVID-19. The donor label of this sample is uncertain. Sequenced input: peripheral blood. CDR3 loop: CASSLSAEANVLTF. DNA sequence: TGTGCCAGCAGCCTGAGTGCTGAGGCCAACGTCCTGACTTTC. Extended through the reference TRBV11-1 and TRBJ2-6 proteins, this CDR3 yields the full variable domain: EAEVAQSPRYKITEKSQAVAFWCDPISGHATLYWYRQILGQGPELLVQFQDESVVDDSQLPKDRFSAERLKGVDSTLKIQPAELGDSAMYLCASSLSAEANVLTFGAGSRLTVL.